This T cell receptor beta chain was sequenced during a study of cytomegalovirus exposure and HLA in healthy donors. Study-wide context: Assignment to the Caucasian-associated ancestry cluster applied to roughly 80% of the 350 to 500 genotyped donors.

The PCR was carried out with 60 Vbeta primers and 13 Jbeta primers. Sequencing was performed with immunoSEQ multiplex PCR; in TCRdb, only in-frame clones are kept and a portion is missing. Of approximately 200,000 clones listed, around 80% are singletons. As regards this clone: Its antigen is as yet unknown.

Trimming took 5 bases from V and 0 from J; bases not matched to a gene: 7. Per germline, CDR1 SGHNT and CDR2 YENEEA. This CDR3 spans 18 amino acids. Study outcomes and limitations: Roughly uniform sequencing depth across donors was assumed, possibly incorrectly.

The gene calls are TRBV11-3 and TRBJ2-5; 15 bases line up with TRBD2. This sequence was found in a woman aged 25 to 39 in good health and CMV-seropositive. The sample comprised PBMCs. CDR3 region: CASSPGLAGGTYQETQYF. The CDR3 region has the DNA TGTGCCAGCAGCCCAGGACTAGCGGGGGGGACCTACCAAGAGACCCAGTACTTC.